Described below is a single TCR beta chain sequence and its context. Its antigen is as yet unknown. This sample stems from a study of T cell responses to AZD1222 COVID-19 vaccine. The study, taken as a whole, reports: Vaccine-associated CD4 TCRs spanned spike, dominant at 160-218 and 743-854.

The CDR3 has 16 residues. From germline, CDR1 is SEHNR and CDR2 FQNEAQ (reference sequence). J gave up 2 bases and V 5 bases, and 9 bases lay outside the gene matches. Sequencing was performed with immunoSEQ multiplex PCR; in TCRdb, only in-frame clones are kept and a portion is missing. Here the sample spans some 89,000 clones, about 92% being singletons. This specimen was peripheral blood, taken on day 0 of AZD1222 vaccination. The sequence was collected from an adult in good health. This chain links TRBV7-9 with TRBJ2-5; 9 bases match TRBD1. The CDR3 here is CASSRTGTGQQETQYF. CDR3 nucleotides: TGTGCCAGCAGCCGAACGGGGACAGGGCAACAAGAGACCCAGTACTTC.